This is a list of T cell receptor beta chains from one sample in a study of T cells in Graves' hyperthyroidism and ophthalmopathy. MiXCR, applied by TCRdb to the multiplex PCR reads, yields one record per CDR3 protein. The sample yields roughly 420,000 distinct CDR3 sequences, approximately 15% seen once. The sequencing sample was made of blood. These receptors were collected from a young woman with Graves' hyperthyroidism. CDR3s include the opening cysteine and the closing phenylalanine or tryptophan. A D gene is named only where the DNA matches it firmly. For some rows the clone size is stated as once, few or many, or as a class when expanded; others skip it.

v_call	d_call	j_call	clone_size	cdr3_length	cdr3_nt	cdr3_aa
TRBV4-1	.	TRBJ2-1	.	14	TGCGCCAGCAGCCAAGCGTCACCCTACAATGAGCAGTTCTTC	CASSQASPYNEQFF
TRBV20-1	TRBD2	TRBJ2-1	many	15	TGCAGTGCCCCGCCCCCAGCGGGATTGGGTCAGGAGCAGTTCTTC	CSAPPPAGLGQEQFF
TRBV4-1	.	TRBJ2-5	few	14	TGCGCCAGCAGCCAAGAACTAGCAAGGGAGACCCAGTACTTC	CASSQELARETQYF
TRBV27	.	TRBJ1-2	many	13	TGTGCCAGCAGTTCCCGGGAGGGGTTGAGCTACACCTTC	CASSSREGLSYTF
TRBV20-1	TRBD1	TRBJ2-7	many	15	TGCAGTGCTAGAGATCAAAGAGGGACAGACTACGAGCAGTACTTC	CSARDQRGTDYEQYF
TRBV7-2	TRBD1	TRBJ1-1	many	15	TGTGCCAGCAGCGGCAGGGGGCCCGTGAACACTGAAGCTTTCTTT	CASSGRGPVNTEAFF
TRBV7-9	TRBD2	TRBJ2-1	many	15	TGTGCCAGCAGCTTCACACTAGCGGGACCCGATGAGCAGTTCTTC	CASSFTLAGPDEQFF
TRBV6-5	.	TRBJ1-2	many	13	TGTGCCAGCAGTTATGAGAGGGGGTTTGGCTACACCTTC	CASSYERGFGYTF
TRBV5-1	TRBD2	TRBJ2-5	few	16	TGCGCCAGCAGCTCAAGCGGACTAGCGGGAGCCAGGACCCAGTACTTC	CASSSSGLAGARTQYF
TRBV9	TRBD2	TRBJ2-3	.	17	TGTGCCAGCAGCGTAGCCGTGCCGGGACTAGCAACAGATACGCAGTATTTT	CASSVAVPGLATDTQYF
TRBV12-5	TRBD2	TRBJ2-1	many	15	TGTGCTAGTGGTTTATCGGGAGGGCTCGGGAATGAGCAGTTCTTC	CASGLSGGLGNEQFF
TRBV7-9	.	TRBJ1-1	.	13	TGTGCCAGCAGCTTCACAGGGCTAACTGAAGCTTTCTTT	CASSFTGLTEAFF
TRBV5-6	TRBD1	TRBJ2-5	.	16	TGTGCCAGCAGCTCGTACCGGGACAGGGGCCCAGAGACCCAGTACTTC	CASSSYRDRGPETQYF
TRBV19	TRBD1	TRBJ2-1	few	15	TGTGCCAGTAGTGTCTACAGGGGGCTCTACAATGAGCAGTTCTTC	CASSVYRGLYNEQFF
TRBV9	TRBD2	TRBJ2-5	.	15	TGTGCCAGCAGCTCCTTCCATAGCGGGCTTGAGACCCAGTACTTC	CASSSFHSGLETQYF
TRBV30	.	TRBJ1-6	few	13	TGTGCCTGGACTTGGTTTACTGGTTCACCCCTCCACTTT	CAWTWFTGSPLHF
TRBV6-5	.	TRBJ2-6	.	15	TGTGCCAGCAGTTACGAGACCTCGAGGGCCAACGTCCTGACTTTC	CASSYETSRANVLTF
TRBV19	TRBD2	TRBJ2-7	.	13	TGTGCCAGTAGGACTAGCGGGGCCTACGAGCAGTACTTC	CASRTSGAYEQYF
TRBV6-1	TRBD2	TRBJ2-1	many	15	TGTGCCAGCAGTTATGGGACTAGCGGCGGTCCTGAGCAGTTCTTC	CASSYGTSGGPEQFF
TRBV3-1	TRBD1	TRBJ2-1	few	14	TGTGCCAGCAGCCAACGGGACAGGGGCAATGAGCAGTTCTTC	CASSQRDRGNEQFF
TRBV29-1	TRBD1	TRBJ2-7	.	14	TGCAGCGTTGAATTAGGGACAGGGGTCTACGAGCAGTACTTC	CSVELGTGVYEQYF
TRBV28	.	TRBJ1-6	many	16	TGTGCCAGCAGTCCCCTTGGGGAGGGTAGTAATTCACCCCTCCACTTT	CASSPLGEGSNSPLHF
TRBV19	TRBD1	TRBJ1-5	.	14	TGTGCCAGTAGTGATGGACAGGGCCGACAAACCCAGCATTTT	CASSDGQGRQTQHF
TRBV30	TRBD1	TRBJ2-7	many	14	TGTGCCTCAACTACGTCGGGACAGGGTTACGAGCAGTACTTC	CASTTSGQGYEQYF
TRBV27	.	TRBJ2-7	many	14	TGTGCCAGCAGTCCCTCAGCGGTCGGGGGCGAGCAGTACTTC	CASSPSAVGGEQYF
TRBV9	.	TRBJ2-5	.	15	TGTGCCAGCAGCGTAGCTACAGGGTACCAAGAGACCCAGTACTTC	CASSVATGYQETQYF
TRBV2	.	TRBJ1-6	many	13	TGTGCCAGCACCCGGACGGGCAATTCACCCCTCCACTTT	CASTRTGNSPLHF
TRBV20-1	.	TRBJ2-7	many	12	TGCAGTGCGCTCTGGGGCCTCGACGAGCAGTACTTC	CSALWGLDEQYF
TRBV11-1	.	TRBJ2-1	many	15	TGTGCCAGCAGCTTAGCTACAACCTCCTACAATGAGCAGTTCTTC	CASSLATTSYNEQFF
TRBV6-2/TRBV6-3	TRBD2	TRBJ2-1	many	15	TGTGCCAGCAGGCCTGGGACTAGCTCCTACAATGAGCAGTTCTTC	CASRPGTSSYNEQFF
TRBV30	TRBD1	TRBJ1-2	many	15	TGTGCCTGGAGTGAGGGGACAGGGGGCTACTATGGCTACACCTTC	CAWSEGTGGYYGYTF
TRBV20-1	TRBD2	TRBJ2-7	many	15	TGCAGTGCTAGAGGGCTAGCGGGAGCTTCCGACGAGCAGTACTTC	CSARGLAGASDEQYF
TRBV20-1	TRBD2	TRBJ2-3	many	15	TGCAGTGCTAGAGATTTGCGGGGAGGGACAGATACGCAGTATTTT	CSARDLRGGTDTQYF
TRBV27	.	TRBJ1-5	few	13	TGTGCCAGCAGTAATACGATGTCTCAGCCCCAGCATTTT	CASSNTMSQPQHF
TRBV10-1	.	TRBJ2-7	.	12	TGCGCCAGCAGTGAGGGGTCGTATGGGCAGTACTTC	CASSEGSYGQYF
TRBV6-1	TRBD1	TRBJ1-2	many	15	TGTGCCAGCAGTCCCCGACAGGGGAGTGACTATGGCTACACCTTC	CASSPRQGSDYGYTF
TRBV6-1	.	TRBJ1-6	.	16	TGTGCCAGCACTATAGGAGAGCGACCTTGGAATTCACCCCTCCACTTT	CASTIGERPWNSPLHF
TRBV19	.	TRBJ1-5	.	12	TGTGCCAGTAGTAATACAATACAGCCCCAGCATTTT	CASSNTIQPQHF
TRBV6-1	.	TRBJ2-1	many	17	TGTGCCAGCAGTGAAAGGGGGGGGCGGAACTCCTACAATGAGCAGTTCTTC	CASSERGGRNSYNEQFF
TRBV20-1	TRBD2	TRBJ2-3	many	16	TGCAGTGCTAGAGATATGATAGCGGGAGAAGTTGATACGCAGTATTTT	CSARDMIAGEVDTQYF
TRBV10-3	.	TRBJ1-1	once	13	TGTGCCAACGGGGGACACTCAAACACTGAAGCTTTCTTT	CANGGHSNTEAFF
TRBV29-1	.	TRBJ1-2	few	13	TGCAGCGTTGTGGGACCAGGGGTAATCGGCTACACCTTC	CSVVGPGVIGYTF
TRBV4-2	.	TRBJ1-3	.	15	TGTGCCAGCAGCCAAGATACCAACTCTGGAAACACCATATATTTT	CASSQDTNSGNTIYF
TRBV12-5	.	TRBJ2-7	many	13	TGTGCTAGTGGCGAAAGACCTAACTACGAGCAGTACTTC	CASGERPNYEQYF
TRBV7-9	.	TRBJ2-5	many	14	TGTGCCAGCAGCTTTTTGATGGTACAAGAGACCCAGTACTTC	CASSFLMVQETQYF
TRBV7-6	.	TRBJ2-1	many	15	TGTGCCAGCAGCTTAGGTGGGACCCCCTACAATGAGCAGTTCTTC	CASSLGGTPYNEQFF
TRBV28	.	TRBJ2-2	.	14	TGTGCCAGCAGTATCCAGGGGAGTGACGGGGAGCTGTTTTTT	CASSIQGSDGELFF
TRBV5-1	.	TRBJ1-3	.	14	TGCGCCAGCAGCTTTGATGACTCTGGAAACACCATATATTTT	CASSFDDSGNTIYF
TRBV18	.	TRBJ1-5	many	14	TGTGCCAGCTCACCAGCGGGAGGGGATCAGCCCCAGCATTTT	CASSPAGGDQPQHF
TRBV7-3	TRBD2	TRBJ2-3	many	18	TGTGCCAGCAGCCGTAGACTAGCGGGAGGGCGCGGCACAGATACGCAGTATTTT	CASSRRLAGGRGTDTQYF
TRBV30	TRBD1	TRBJ1-1	many	14	TGTGCCTGGAGTAGGGGGGACAGGAACACTGAAGCTTTCTTT	CAWSRGDRNTEAFF
TRBV12-3/TRBV12-4	.	TRBJ1-6	.	17	TGTGCCAGCAGTCGACAGGTTGTGGGGACCTATAATTCACCCCTCCACTTT	CASSRQVVGTYNSPLHF
TRBV6-1	.	TRBJ1-1	few	13	TGTGCCAGCAGATTGGGGACGAACACTGAAGCTTTCTTT	CASRLGTNTEAFF
TRBV19	.	TRBJ1-6	once	12	TGTGCCAGTAATGATTCAGGATCACCCCTCCACTTT	CASNDSGSPLHF
TRBV3-1	.	TRBJ1-3	many	16	TGTGCCAGCAGCCAAGATTATTCTTCAGGAGGAAACACCATATATTTT	CASSQDYSSGGNTIYF
TRBV6-1	.	TRBJ1-2	.	17	TGTGCCAGCAATCCCCGTCTGGGCGTGGACGGTAACTATGGCTACACCTTC	CASNPRLGVDGNYGYTF